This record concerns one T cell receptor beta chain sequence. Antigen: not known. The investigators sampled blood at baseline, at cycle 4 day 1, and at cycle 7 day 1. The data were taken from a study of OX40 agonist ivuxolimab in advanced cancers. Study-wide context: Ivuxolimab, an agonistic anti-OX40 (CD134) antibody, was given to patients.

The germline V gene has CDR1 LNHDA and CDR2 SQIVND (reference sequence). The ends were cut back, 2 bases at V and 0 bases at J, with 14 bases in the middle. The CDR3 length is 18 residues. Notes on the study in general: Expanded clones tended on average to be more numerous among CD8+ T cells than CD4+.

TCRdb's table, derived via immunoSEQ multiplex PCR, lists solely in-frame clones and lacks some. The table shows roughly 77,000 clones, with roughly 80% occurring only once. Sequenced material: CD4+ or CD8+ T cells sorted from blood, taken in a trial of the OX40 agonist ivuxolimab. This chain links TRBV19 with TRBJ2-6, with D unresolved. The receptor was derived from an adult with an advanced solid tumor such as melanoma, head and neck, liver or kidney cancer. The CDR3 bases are TGTGCCAGTAGTATACCTTTGAGGTTGATCTCTGGGGCCAACGTCCTGACTTTC. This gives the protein CASSIPLRLISGANVLTF.